Below are 23 T cell receptor beta chains sequenced from a single sample in a study of radiotherapy plus CTLA-4 blockade in lung cancer (dated by TCRdb to the late 2010s). The library was built by means of the immunoSEQ multiplex PCR assay. TCRdb limited this immuneACCESS table to in-frame rearrangements with V and J called. A share of clones is missing; checked studies link under half to unresolved V genes, and the rest is unexplained. For this sample there are approximately 89,000 clones; approximately 80% appear just once. In total, the top ten clones hold more than 12% of the sample. This sample comprised peripheral blood, obtained from a patient treated with radiotherapy plus ipilimumab. The origin of the receptors is a human donor with non-small cell lung cancer that progressed on radiotherapy plus ipilimumab.

This sequence joins TRBV4-1 and TRBJ1-5; D unclear. Germline assignment: CDR1 MGHRA and CDR2 YSYEKL. CDR3 length: 12 residues. V lost 1 base to trimming and J lost 7 bases, with 5 bases between them. Written as DNA, the CDR3 is TGCGCCAGCAGCCAAGTTGGGCAGCCCCAGCATTTT. Translation gives CASSQVGQPQHF.

About this clone itself: The germline gene is not matched at one end of the junction; a read error may be the cause. This chain connects TRBV4-1 to TRBJ2-7, with D perhaps TRBD2 (6 bases). The CDR3 totals 13 residues. Germline CDR1 MGHRA, CDR2 YSYEKL. CDR3 sequence: CASSLGGSYEQYF. The CDR3 bases are TGTGCCAGCAGCTTGGGGGGATCCTACGAGCAGTACTTC.

This clone has just one count. The chain recombines TRBV7-2 with TRBJ2-2, with a weak D call TRBD2 (5 bases). CDR1 and CDR2 (germline): SGHTA, FQGNSA. This CDR3 region has 16 residues. Trimming took 2 bases from V and 5 from J, leaving 15 bases between them. CDR3 DNA sequence: TGTGCCAGCAGCTTATCAATAGGGAGTGGGACCGGGGAGCTGTTTTTT. Translating it yields CASSLSIGSGTGELFF.

This clone was seen only a few times. The J gene is TRBJ2-3, the V gene TRBV4-2; possible D gene TRBD1, 6 bases. This CDR3 has 14 amino acids. Germline loops: CDR1 LGHNA, CDR2 YNFKEQ. The V end was cut by 3 bases, the J end by 2 bases, with 9 bases between. The CDR3 sequence is CASSHGGDTDTQYF. In DNA form, the CDR3 reads TGTGCCAGCAGCCATGGGGGCGACACAGATACGCAGTATTTT.

Details on this clone: The same CDR3 can be traced to other DNA sequences in this sample. The gene calls are TRBV7-6 and TRBJ2-7; 7 positions match TRBD2. After removal of 1 base from V and 6 bases from J, the junction contained 3 bases not matched to a gene. The CDR3 has 13 amino acids. CDR1 and CDR2 (germline): SGHVS, FNYEAQ. The CDR3 nucleotides are TGTGCCAGCAGCTTAGTTGGGGGGGGCGAGCAGTACTTC. Translating gives CASSLVGGGEQYF.

DNA of the CDR3: TGTGCCAGCTCAACAAGCGGAGAGACCCAGTACTTC. This translates into CASSTSGETQYF. The chain links TRBV18 to TRBJ2-5, with D maybe TRBD2 (5 bases). V lost 5 bases, J lost 4 bases, and 8 bases lay in between. The CDR3 loop spans 12 amino acids. In germline, CDR1 is KGHSH, CDR2 LQKENI.

The chain employs TRBV7-2 and TRBJ1-5; 12 bases fit TRBD1. The CDR3 runs 15 residues. CDR1 is SGHTA and CDR2 is FQGNSA in the germline V gene. J lost 6 bases, V lost 5 bases, and 5 bases had no gene match. The CDR3 DNA sequence: TGTGCCAGCAGCCAGGGACAGGGGGCAGTTCAGCCCCAGCATTTT. This translates into CASSQGQGAVQPQHF.

The V and J genes are TRBV2 and TRBJ1-6; possible D gene TRBD1, 6 bases. The CDR3 is 14 amino acids. V gave up 4 bases and J gave up 8 bases, with 12 bases separating them. CDR1 is SNHLY, CDR2 FYNNEI, per germline. CDR3 amino acids: CASSVDPGDSPLHF. In DNA, the CDR3 is TGTGCCAGCAGTGTGGACCCAGGGGATTCACCCCTCCACTTT.

The rearrangement links TRBV10-3 to TRBJ2-3; no firm D call. Germline-derived CDR1 and CDR2 are ENHRY and SYGVKD. V gave up 0 bases and J gave up 3 bases, with 4 bases separating them. The CDR3 consists of 13 residues. The CDR3 DNA reads as TGTGCCATCAGTGAGTCGGCGACAGATACGCAGTATTTT. As protein: CAISESATDTQYF.

The V gene is TRBV5-1, the J gene TRBJ2-7, with 12 bases aligning to TRBD1. Germline V lookup: CDR1 SGHRS, CDR2 YFSETQ. The J segment lost 2 bases and the V segment lost 4 bases, leaving 4 bases of the junction unmatched. This CDR3 contains 15 residues. CDR3 coding DNA: TGCGCCAGCAGCCCGGGGACAGGGGGCGCCTACGAGCAGTACTTC. Translation: CASSPGTGGAYEQYF.

This chain links TRBV6-6 with TRBJ2-7; 9 nucleotides line up with TRBD1. With 5 bases clipped from V and 2 bases from J, the junction kept 4 bases outside the gene matches. Germline V lookup: CDR1 MNHNY, CDR2 SVGAGI (reference sequence). This CDR3 comprises 14 residues. This CDR3 reads CASSSGQGTYEQYF. DNA for the CDR3: TGTGCCAGCAGTAGTGGACAGGGGACCTACGAGCAGTACTTC.

On this clone itself: This same CDR3 is encoded by further DNA sequences in the sample. This chain uses TRBV2 with TRBJ1-3, with D unclear. Germline CDR1 reads SNHLY; CDR2 reads FYNNEI. Trimming took off 7 bases at V and 0 bases at J, with 10 bases between the two ends. This CDR3 contains 14 residues. The CDR3, as DNA: TGTGCCAGCAAGGCGGGGAGCTCTGGAAACACCATATATTTT. This sequence encodes CASKAGSSGNTIYF.

The chain is built from TRBV28 and TRBJ1-3; D possibly corresponds to TRBD1 (5 bases). Germline lookup yields CDR1 MDHEN and CDR2 SYDVKM. V was clipped by 3 bases and J by 2 bases, with 8 bases between them. This CDR3 has 14 amino acids. CDR3 sequence: CASSLARAGNTIYF. The CDR3 nucleotides read TGTGCCAGCAGTTTGGCCAGGGCTGGAAACACCATATATTTT.

The rearrangement uses TRBV4-1 and TRBJ2-4, with TRBD2 matching over 16 bases. The junction had 8 bases not matched to a gene; V was cut back by 3 bases and J by 6 bases. CDR1 is MGHRA, CDR2 YSYEKL, per germline. The CDR3 extends over 18 amino acids. The CDR3 is CASSQAGTSGGARNIQYF. The CDR3 nucleotides are TGCGCCAGCAGCCAGGCCGGGACTAGCGGGGGGGCCCGAAACATTCAGTACTTC.

The CDR3 sequence is CASSRGTNTEAFF. The CDR3 DNA reads TGTGCCAGCAGTCGCGGAACGAACACTGAAGCTTTCTTT. The rearrangement links TRBV25-1 to TRBJ1-1; no definite D call. This CDR3 is built from 13 residues. Trimming took 5 bases from V and 1 from J, leaving 8 bases between them. Germline assignment: CDR1 MGHDK and CDR2 SYGVNS. Together with reference TRBV25-1 and TRBJ1-1, the CDR3 gives the full variable domain: EADIYQTPRYLVIGTGKKITLECSQTMGHDKMYWYQQDPGMELHLIHYSYGVNSTEKGDLSSESTVSRIRTEHFPLTLESARPSHTSQYLCASSRGTNTEAFFGQGTRLTVV.

V gene TRBV7-9 combines with J gene TRBJ1-2; D perhaps matches TRBD1 (5 bases). V lost 0 bases and J 1 base, leaving 9 bases between the germline ends. The germline CDR1 and CDR2 sequences are SEHNR and FQNEAQ (reference sequence). This CDR3 has 15 amino acids. CDR3 coding DNA: TGTGCCAGCAGCTTAGCGGGGGAAGTTAACTATGGCTACACCTTC. Translation: CASSLAGEVNYGYTF.

The rearrangement uses TRBV2 and TRBJ2-3; D uncertain. This CDR3 has 13 residues. Per germline, CDR1 SNHLY and CDR2 FYNNEI. The V and J ends lost 6 bases and 0 bases respectively, with 7 bases between them. CDR3 amino acids: CASRGWSTDTQYF. As DNA, the CDR3 is TGTGCCAGCAGGGGGTGGAGCACAGATACGCAGTATTTT.

The CDR3: CASSVDRGAHQETQYF. In DNA, the CDR3 is TGTGCCAGCAGCGTAGACAGGGGGGCGCATCAAGAGACCCAGTACTTC. The chain joins TRBV9 to TRBJ2-5; 8 bases map to TRBD1. Germline V gives CDR1 SGDLS, CDR2 YYNGEE. The CDR3 extends over 16 amino acids. Unmatched junction bases numbered 6, after V lost 0 bases and J lost 2 bases.

The chain recombines TRBV7-9 with TRBJ2-7, with D unresolved. The germline CDR1 and CDR2 sequences are SEHNR and FQNEAQ (reference sequence). The CDR3 runs to 14 residues. The ends were cut back, 0 bases at V and 5 bases at J, with 11 bases in the middle. The CDR3 here is CASSLAPSGDEQYF. The CDR3, as DNA: TGTGCCAGCAGCTTAGCACCTAGTGGGGACGAGCAGTACTTC.

There are a few counts of this clone. The chain couples TRBV6-5 to TRBJ2-1; D might be TRBD2 (5 bases). In germline, CDR1 is MNHEY, CDR2 SVGAGI. This CDR3 spans 12 amino acids. V lost 6 bases to trimming and J lost 6 bases, with 9 bases between them. The CDR3 protein is CASSLSGNEQFF. For the CDR3, the DNA is TGTGCCAGCAGCCTGAGCGGCAATGAGCAGTTCTTC.

The DNA of the CDR3 is TGCGCCAGCAGCTTGGACAGGCAGGGTGGTGAAGCTTTCTTT. Its protein is CASSLDRQGGEAFF. The V gene is TRBV5-1, the J gene TRBJ1-1; D perhaps matches TRBD1 (5 bases). Germline V gene data show CDR1 as SGHRS and CDR2 as YFSETQ. The germline V and J ends were trimmed by 0 bases and 7 bases, with 13 bases remaining between them. The CDR3 consists of 14 residues.

This chain joins TRBV2 and TRBJ1-2; D gene ambiguous. In germline, CDR1 is SNHLY, CDR2 FYNNEI. The germline V and J ends were trimmed by 4 bases and 8 bases, with 17 bases remaining between them. The CDR3 has 14 residues. CDR3 sequence (DNA): TGTGCCAGCAGTGTGGGAGGGAGAATGGGCGGCTACACCTTC. It codes for CASSVGGRMGGYTF. The full variable domain, rest sourced from reference TRBV2 and TRBJ1-2, is EPEVTQTPSHQVTQMGQEVILRCVPISNHLYFYWYRQILGQKVEFLVSFYNNEISEKSEIFDDQFSVERPDGSNFTLKIRSTKLEDSAMYFCASSVGGRMGGYTFGSGTRLTVV.

The chain recombines TRBV5-4 with TRBJ1-2; TRBD1 might be the D (6 bases). The CDR3 is 15 residues long. V shed 5 bases and J shed 1 base, with 15 bases lying between them. Germline assignment: CDR1 SGHNT and CDR2 YYREEE (reference sequence). CDR3: CASSPGQKINYGYTF. CDR3 in DNA: TGTGCCAGCAGTCCCGGACAGAAGATTAACTATGGCTACACCTTC.